This T cell receptor (beta chain) comes out of a study of T cell changes during pregnancy in multiple sclerosis. The assay was immunoSEQ multiplex PCR, and TCRdb's table has in-frame clones only and misses some. The sample has some 73,000 clones, around 94% seen once. The CDR3 has 12 residues. V was clipped by 5 bases and J by 4 bases, with 8 bases between them. In germline, CDR1 is LGHNA, CDR2 YNFKEQ. The TCR was taken from a female donor in good health, enrolled as a control in a pregnancy study. The chain carries TRBV4-2 and TRBJ2-5, with D tentatively TRBD1 (6 bases). The specimen was peripheral blood, collected in the third trimester of pregnancy. CDR3 in DNA: TGTGCCAGCAGCGGCAGGGGAGAGACCCAGTACTTC. This sequence encodes CASSGRGETQYF.